Included here is one T cell receptor beta chain sequence, with context. Its target is not known. All donors provided no fewer than one pre-ART and no fewer than two post-ART PBMC samples. Every one of the participants with HIV received treatment in the United States. The data derive from a study of long-term antiretroviral therapy in people with HIV. Study-wide background: The earliest samples predate the 2015 immediate-ART recommendation by about a decade.

Germline V gene lookup returns CDR1 SGHTA and CDR2 FQGNSA. The V segment lost 5 bases and the J segment 2 bases; nucleotides outside the gene matches: 6. This CDR3 spans 15 amino acids. The libraries were made with immunoSEQ v3.0 at survey level. Sequencing used immunoSEQ multiplex PCR; TCRdb keeps in-frame clones, though not all of them. The sample has around 15,000 clones; around 83% are singletons. General study results and limits: Blood sampling spanned 2004 to 2017, possibly under older ART regimens.

The clonotype comes from a woman in her thirties or forties with HIV. V usage is TRBV7-2 and J usage is TRBJ2-7; 10 nucleotides agree with TRBD1. This specimen consisted of unsorted PBMCs, obtained 0.5 years after starting antiretroviral therapy. CDR3 DNA sequence: TGTGCCAGCAGCCCTGCGGGGACAGGGGCCTACGAGCAGTACTTC. Protein: CASSPAGTGAYEQYF.